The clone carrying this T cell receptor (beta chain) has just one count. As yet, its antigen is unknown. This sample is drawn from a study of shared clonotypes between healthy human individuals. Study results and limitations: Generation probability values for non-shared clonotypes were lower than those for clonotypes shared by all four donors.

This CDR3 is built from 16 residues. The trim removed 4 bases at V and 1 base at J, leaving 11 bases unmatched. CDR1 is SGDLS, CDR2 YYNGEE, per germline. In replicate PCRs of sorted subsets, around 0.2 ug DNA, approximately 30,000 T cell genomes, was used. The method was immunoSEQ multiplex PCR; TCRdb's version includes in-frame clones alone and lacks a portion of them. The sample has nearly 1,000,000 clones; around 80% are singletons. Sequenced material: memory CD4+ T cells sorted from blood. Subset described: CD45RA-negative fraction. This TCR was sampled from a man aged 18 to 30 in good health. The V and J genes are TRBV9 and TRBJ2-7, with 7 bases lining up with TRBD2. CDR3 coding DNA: TGTGCCAGCAGCCCTCAGGCTAGCGGTTATTCCTACGAGCAGTACTTC. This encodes CASSPQASGYSYEQYF.